The 8 T cell receptor beta chains given below trace back to one sample, sequenced in a study of blood T cell repertoires in COVID-19. Measured with immunoSEQ multiplex PCR; TCRdb has only the in-frame clones, and not every one. The data show 55,000 to 80,000 clones, with over 75% seen just once and about 2.3% held by the top ten. Material: peripheral blood. The receptors come from a human donor in a cohort sampled during active COVID-19.

V and J are TRBV5-8 and TRBJ2-7, with D possibly being TRBD1 (6 bases). The V end was cut by 3 bases, the J end by 3 bases, with 16 bases between. Germline V gene data show CDR1 as SGHTS and CDR2 as YDEGEE. The CDR3 sequence is 15 residues long. The DNA of the CDR3 is TGTGCCAGCAGCTCGGAACACAGGGTAGGCTACGAGCAGTACTTC. Amino acid sequence: CASSSEHRVGYEQYF.

The chain is built from TRBV27 and TRBJ1-1; 9 bases are shared with TRBD1. The V gene's germline CDR1 is MNHEY and CDR2 SMNVEV (reference sequence). CDR3 length: 16 residues. With 6 bases clipped from V and 2 bases from J, the junction kept 10 bases outside the gene matches. CDR3 nucleotides: TGTGCCAGCAGACTGGACAGGGGCGGATTTAACACTGAAGCTTTCTTT. This translates into CASRLDRGGFNTEAFF.

The table lists this clone with a few counts. This sequence joins TRBV6-5 and TRBJ1-1; possibly TRBD1 for D (5 bases). There are 15 residues in the CDR3. Between the trimmed V and J ends, which lost 4 bases and 4 bases, there was a span of 16 bases. Germline-derived CDR1 and CDR2 are MNHEY and SVGAGI. CDR3 sequence reads: CASSWEGIGSTEAFF. DNA for the CDR3: TGTGCCAGCAGTTGGGAGGGGATTGGTAGCACTGAAGCTTTCTTT.

CDR3 coding DNA: TGTGCCAGCAGCGTAGCTCTAGGGGGCGCGAGTAACTATGGCTACACCTTC. This translates into CASSVALGGASNYGYTF. This chain connects TRBV9 to TRBJ1-2; the match to TRBD1 covers 7 bases. The CDR3 covers 17 residues. Trimming cost V 0 bases and J 1 base; bases outside gene matches: 9. Germline CDR1 reads SGDLS; CDR2 reads YYNGEE.

The sample holds one count of this clone. V gene TRBV18 combines with J gene TRBJ2-3; D is possibly TRBD1 (6 bases). The CDR3 is 15 amino acids. The V end lost 2 bases, the J end lost 0 bases, and 9 bases lay between the germline ends. Looked up from germline, CDR1 is KGHSH and CDR2 is LQKENI. The CDR3: CASSPAGTSTDTQYF. CDR3 DNA sequence: TGTGCCAGCTCACCAGCCGGGACAAGCACAGATACGCAGTATTTT.

This clone was found once. This rearrangement joins TRBV25-1 to TRBJ1-6; maybe TRBD1 (5 bases). CDR3 size: 11 residues. Germline values: CDR1 MGHDK, CDR2 SYGVNS. The CDR3 coding sequence is TGTACTAGCCCGGGGGGTTCACCCCTCCACTTT. Encoded protein: CTSPGGSPLHF. Full variable domain (rest looked up from reference TRBV25-1 and TRBJ1-6): EADIYQTPRYLVIGTGKKITLECSQTMGHDKMYWYQQDPGMELHLIHYSYGVNSTEKGDLSSESTVSRIRTEHFPLTLESARPSHTSQYLCTSPGGSPLHFGNGTRLTVT.

In this sample, this clone turned up once. This chain connects TRBV12-5 to TRBJ2-3, with D possibly matching TRBD1 (6 bases). Trimming removed 1 base at V and 0 bases at J, with 23 bases between. Germline assignment: CDR1 LGHNT and CDR2 FRNRAP. The CDR3 consists of 20 residues. CDR3 region: CASGLAPSVPTGLSTDTQYF. CDR3 nucleotides: TGTGCTAGTGGTTTGGCCCCCAGTGTACCGACAGGACTGAGCACAGATACGCAGTATTTT.

The V gene is TRBV19, the J gene TRBJ1-4; 9 bases align to TRBD1. Germline V gives CDR1 LNHDA, CDR2 SQIVND (reference sequence). The CDR3 totals 15 residues. Trimming at V came to 3 bases and at J to 8 bases, leaving 7 bases not matched to a gene. CDR3 region: CASSMMGQGLEKLFF. For the CDR3, the DNA is TGTGCCAGTAGTATGATGGGACAGGGTTTAGAAAAACTGTTTTTT.